The T cell receptor beta chain under discussion was sequenced for a study of blood T cell repertoires in COVID-19. Germline V gives CDR1 MNHEY, CDR2 SMNVEV (reference sequence). The CDR3 extends over 13 amino acids. V was shortened by 6 bases and J by 4 bases, with 12 bases between the two germline ends. Data came from immunoSEQ multiplex PCR; TCRdb stores just in-frame clones and leaves some out. The sample carries around 210,000 clones, 80% to 90% recorded once. The receptor was derived from a woman aged 70-85 years with acute or convalescent COVID-19. Sequencing was performed on peripheral blood. The chain links TRBV27 to TRBJ1-1, with D perhaps matching TRBD1 (6 bases). CDR3 loop: CASRLQGPTEAFF. CDR3 coding DNA: TGTGCCAGCAGGCTACAGGGACCCACTGAAGCTTTCTTT.